Shown below are 21 T cell receptor beta chains from a single sample sequenced in a study of cytomegalovirus exposure and HLA in healthy donors. PCR employed 60 Vbeta and 13 Jbeta primers. Some clones are missing from TCRdb's copy, which holds only in-frame ones; the method was immunoSEQ multiplex PCR. The sample features 40,000 or so clones, with over 7% in its top ten. The sequenced sample consisted of PBMCs. The receptors originated from a male donor in good health and CMV-seronegative.

CDR3 sequence: CASSIDREVRAGELFF. The CDR3 DNA follows: TGTGCCAGTAGTATAGACAGGGAAGTCCGGGCCGGGGAGCTGTTTTTT. The chain recombines TRBV19 with TRBJ2-2, with D perhaps TRBD1 (5 bases). Deletions cut 0 bases from V and 6 bases from J, with 14 bases between. The CDR3 spans 16 residues. The germline gives CDR1 LNHDA, CDR2 SQIVND (reference sequence).

V is TRBV30 and J is TRBJ2-5; 7 bases are shared with TRBD1. CDR1 and CDR2 from the germline V gene are GTSNPN and SVGIG (reference sequence). Germline trimming cut 3 bases from V and 3 bases from J; bases unmatched to any gene: 10. The CDR3 runs to 15 residues. The CDR3 bases are TGTGCCTGGAGCCCCATCACTGACAGGGAAGAGACCCAGTACTTC. Protein product: CAWSPITDREETQYF.

The V gene is TRBV9, the J gene TRBJ2-2, with 8 bases fitting TRBD2. The CDR3 is made up of 15 amino acids. V was clipped by 4 bases and J by 1 base; unmatched bases: 3. Germline assignment: CDR1 SGDLS and CDR2 YYNGEE. CDR3 sequence: CASSTSGRNTGELFF. CDR3 DNA: TGTGCCAGCAGCACGAGCGGGAGGAACACCGGGGAGCTGTTTTTT.

The chain uses TRBV7-7 and TRBJ2-5; 7 bases are a match to TRBD1. The CDR3 has 15 residues. The V gene end was trimmed by 4 bases and the J gene end by 4 bases; junction bases not matched to a gene: 9. Per the germline V gene, CDR1 is SSHAT and CDR2 is FNYEAQ (reference sequence). CDR3 residues: CASSYQQGWGETQYF. The CDR3 DNA is TGTGCCAGCAGCTACCAACAGGGGTGGGGAGAGACCCAGTACTTC. The full variable domain, rest sourced from reference TRBV7-7 and TRBJ2-5, is GAGVSQSPRYKVTKRGQDVTLRCDPISSHATLYWYQQALGQGPEFLTYFNYEAQPDKSGLPSDRFSAERPEGSISTLTIQRTEQRDSAMYRCASSYQQGWGETQYFGPGTRLLVL.

The gene calls are TRBV5-1 and TRBJ2-5; the match to TRBD1 covers 9 bases. CDR3 length: 15 amino acids. V was pared by 3 bases and J by 0 bases, with 3 bases of the junction left unmatched. Germline CDR1 reads SGHRS; CDR2 reads YFSETQ. The CDR3 DNA reads as TGCGCCAGCAGCTCCGGGACAGGGTACCAAGAGACCCAGTACTTC. It yields the protein CASSSGTGYQETQYF.

The V gene is TRBV5-4, the J gene TRBJ2-5; D may be TRBD1 (5 bases). Judging by the DNA end, TRBJ2-7 fits better; the J call may be wrong. From germline, CDR1 is SGHNT and CDR2 YYREEE (reference sequence). There are 13 residues in the CDR3. CDR3 sequence (DNA): TGTGCCGTATCAGACAGCTACGCGTACGAGCAGTACTTC. Protein sequence: CAVSDSYAYEQYF.

This chain uses TRBV6-4 with TRBJ2-1, with D perhaps TRBD2 (6 bases). V shed 5 bases and J shed 3 bases, with 14 bases lying between them. This CDR3 spans 15 amino acids. Germline V gene lookup returns CDR1 MRHNA and CDR2 SNTAGT. The CDR3 here is CASSPSGEDYNEQFF. The CDR3 coding sequence is TGTGCCAGCAGTCCCTCGGGGGAGGACTACAATGAGCAGTTCTTC.

This rearrangement joins TRBV2 to TRBJ2-2, with a tentative D call TRBD1 (7 bases). The CDR3 totals 15 residues. V was pared by 6 bases and J by 4 bases, with 15 bases between. CDR1 SNHLY and CDR2 FYNNEI come from the germline V gene. Written as DNA, the CDR3 is TGTGCCAGCAGCCCGGAGGGGGCAGGCACCGGGGAGCTGTTTTTT. This sequence encodes CASSPEGAGTGELFF.

The chain uses TRBV7-3 and TRBJ1-1; D is unclear. V was shortened by 5 bases and J by 1 base, with 11 bases between the two germline ends. This CDR3 contains 14 residues. The V gene's germline CDR1 is SGHTA and CDR2 FQGTGA. CDR3 coding DNA: TGTGCCAGCAGCCCCCTCCTCGGGAACACTGAAGCTTTCTTT. This codes for CASSPLLGNTEAFF.

As for this clone: Its ends do not fully match the called genes, so a read error is possible. This sequence joins TRBV28 and TRBJ1-1; tentatively, D is TRBD1 (5 bases). Germline values: CDR1 MDHEN, CDR2 SYDVKM. The CDR3 sequence is 12 residues long. The CDR3 bases are TGTGCCACCCAGCGGGGCGCCACTGAAACTTTCTTT. Amino acids: CATQRGATETFF.

Comment on this clone: The junction differs from germline at one of its ends, possibly a read error. This rearrangement joins TRBV7-7 to TRBJ2-7; 8 nucleotides agree with TRBD1. CDR3 length: 14 residues. The germline CDR1 and CDR2 sequences are SSHAT and FNYEAQ (reference sequence). CDR3 coding DNA: TGTGCTAGCAGCCCTAACAGGGGGGACCACGAGCAGTACTTC. Protein sequence: CASSPNRGDHEQYF.

The chain uses TRBV10-2 and TRBJ2-1, with D possibly being TRBD2 (6 bases). This CDR3 is built from 17 residues. Germline CDR1 and CDR2: WSHSY and SAAADI. With 6 bases removed from V and 0 bases from J, the gap between germline ends came to 18 bases. CDR3 protein: CASRNIAEWSSYNEQFF. DNA of the CDR3: TGCGCCAGCAGGAATATAGCGGAATGGAGCTCCTACAATGAGCAGTTCTTC.

The genes are TRBV7-9 and TRBJ2-5; 7 nucleotides match TRBD2. This CDR3 is built from 14 residues. V was clipped by 6 bases and J by 4 bases; unmatched bases: 8. In germline, CDR1 is SEHNR, CDR2 FQNEAQ (reference sequence). The CDR3 here is CASRSMGGRETQYF. CDR3 in DNA: TGTGCCAGCAGGTCAATGGGCGGGAGAGAGACCCAGTACTTC.

The chain has TRBV7-6 and TRBJ2-1; D is possibly TRBD1 (7 bases). This CDR3 has 18 residues. Trimming took 2 bases from V and 5 from J, leaving 22 bases between them. The germline V gene has CDR1 SGHVS and CDR2 FNYEAQ. The CDR3 sequence is CASSLSSQGGATDNEQFF. CDR3 sequence (DNA): TGTGCCAGCAGCTTATCCAGTCAGGGGGGAGCTACCGACAATGAGCAGTTCTTC.

The chain links TRBV4-2 to TRBJ2-7, with 11 bases fitting TRBD2. There are 17 residues in the CDR3. Germline lookup yields CDR1 LGHNA and CDR2 YNFKEQ. Trimming removed 0 bases from V and 7 bases from J; junction bases left unmatched: 11. The CDR3 sequence: CASSQDWGSGRAGEQYF. CDR3 coding DNA: TGTGCCAGCAGCCAAGATTGGGGTAGCGGGAGGGCGGGGGAGCAGTACTTC.

Details on this clone: This CDR3 is also generated by other DNA sequences in the sample. This sequence joins TRBV6-1 and TRBJ1-5; maybe TRBD1 (5 bases). CDR1 is MNHNS and CDR2 is SASEGT in the germline V gene. Trimming cost V 4 bases and J 0 bases, with 7 bases left between them. The CDR3 extends over 14 amino acids. For the CDR3, the DNA is TGTGCCAGCAGTGCAGGGATTAGCAATCAGCCCCAGCATTTT. Residues: CASSAGISNQPQHF.

This sequence joins TRBV30 and TRBJ1-5; tentative D call: TRBD1 (6 bases). This CDR3 is 16 amino acids long. The ends were cut back, 0 bases at V and 6 bases at J, with 18 bases in the middle. In germline, CDR1 is GTSNPN, CDR2 SVGIG (reference sequence). DNA for the CDR3: TGTGCCTGGAGTGTACGGGGCAGGGGCTGGGCTCAGCCCCAGCATTTT. It encodes CAWSVRGRGWAQPQHF.

The chain links TRBV18 to TRBJ1-2; TRBD1 agrees at 10 bases. CDR3 length: 14 residues. V shed 6 bases, J shed 8 bases, and the junction held 9 bases outside the gene matches. Germline V CDR1 and CDR2: KGHSH, LQKENI. The CDR3 loop is CASSPGTGDRGYTF. The CDR3 DNA reads TGTGCCAGCTCCCCCGGGACAGGGGATAGAGGCTACACCTTC.

The genes are TRBV29-1 and TRBJ2-1, with 8 positions matching TRBD2. V shed 6 bases, J shed 7 bases, and the junction held 14 bases outside the gene matches. Per the germline V gene, CDR1 is SQVTM and CDR2 is ANQGSEA. This CDR3 spans 15 amino acids. The CDR3 bases are TGCAGCGTGATCCCGTCCAGCGGGAGTACGAATGAGCAGTTCTTC. Its translation is CSVIPSSGSTNEQFF.

The chain employs TRBV4-1 and TRBJ2-7, with TRBD2 matching over 8 bases. This CDR3 has 17 amino acids. V trimming: 2 bases; J trimming: 0 bases; junction bases outside the gene matches: 9. Germline lookup yields CDR1 MGHRA and CDR2 YSYEKL. DNA for the CDR3: TGCGCCAGCAGCCAATGGGGGATAGCGGGGCCCTCCTACGAGCAGTACTTC. It specifies CASSQWGIAGPSYEQYF.

The rearrangement joins TRBV7-9 to TRBJ2-7; 8 bases match TRBD1. CDR1 SEHNR and CDR2 FQNEAQ come from the germline V gene (reference sequence). Unmatched junction bases numbered 12, after V lost 5 bases and J lost 6 bases. The CDR3 loop spans 15 amino acids. CDR3 coding DNA: TGTGCCAGCAGCCCCAGGGGGCGGGACCTCGGCGAGCAGTACTTC. It codes for CASSPRGRDLGEQYF.